One sample yielded the 20 T cell receptor beta chains listed below, sequenced in a study of patients and donors after allogeneic stem cell transplantation. TCRdb passed the RT-PCR reads through MiXCR, listing each CDR3 protein once. The table has about 200,000 distinct CDR3 sequences, around two fifths seen once; the top ten hold about 30%. The specimen was blood, either unsorted or a sorted T cell fraction (not recorded which). The receptors shown here come from a human donor who was either an allogeneic HSCT recipient or a stem cell or donor lymphocyte infusion donor (not recorded which). It is not recorded whose cells these are; they may come from a transplant donor.

This clonotype occurred a few times. The rearrangement links TRBV6-6 to TRBJ1-1; D remains unclear. Germline V gene sequence: CDR1 MNHNY, CDR2 SVGAGI (reference sequence). V was pared by 9 bases and J by 7 bases, with 12 bases between. CDR3 length: 11 amino acids. CDR3 DNA sequence: TGTGCCAGTGGACGGCAGTTTGAAGCTTTCTTT. Its translation is CASGRQFEAFF.

The gene calls are TRBV12-3 or TRBV12-4 and TRBJ2-3, with 8 bases matching TRBD2. V was pared by 6 bases and J by 4 bases, with 15 bases of the junction left unmatched. CDR3 length equals 17 residues. DNA of the CDR3: TGTGCCAGCAGCTTCTTCCCTCTAGCGGGTTTTTCAGATACGCAGTATTTT. Its translation is CASSFFPLAGFSDTQYF.

This chain uses TRBV5-1 with TRBJ2-5, with D possibly TRBD1 on 6 matching bases. The CDR3 is 16 residues long. Germline loops: CDR1 SGHRS, CDR2 YFSETQ. Trimming removed 0 bases at V and 2 bases at J, with 14 bases between. CDR3 DNA: TGCGCCAGCAGCTTGGCCGCCCAGGGGTCGCAAGAGACCCAGTACTTC. This sequence encodes CASSLAAQGSQETQYF.

This rearrangement joins TRBV7-8 to TRBJ1-5; no clear D. Germline assignment: CDR1 SGHVS and CDR2 FQNEAQ. This CDR3 region has 14 residues. Trimming pared 2 bases from V and 7 bases from J, leaving 12 bases between. The CDR3 loop is CASSLLRPGQPQHF. The CDR3 DNA is TGTGCCAGCAGCTTACTGAGGCCGGGACAGCCCCAGCATTTT.

This chain connects TRBV27 to TRBJ2-5; 11 positions match TRBD2. CDR3 length: 16 amino acids. After removal of 4 bases from V and 4 bases from J, the junction contained 8 bases not matched to a gene. Germline CDR1 MNHEY, CDR2 SMNVEV (reference sequence). CDR3 in DNA: TGTGCCAGCAGTTCCCGACTAGCGGGAAGCCGAGAGACCCAGTACTTC. This gives the protein CASSSRLAGSRETQYF.

The rearrangement uses TRBV12-3 or TRBV12-4 and TRBJ1-2; D gene unclear. There are 10 residues in the CDR3. V gave up 10 bases and J gave up 3 bases, with 6 bases separating them. CDR3 coding DNA: TGTGCCACCGGTGACTATGGCTACACCTTC. Translated, it gives CATGDYGYTF.

J is TRBJ1-2 and V is TRBV9, with unresolved D. The CDR3 loop spans 14 amino acids. CDR1 is SGDLS and CDR2 is YYNGEE in the germline V gene. V shed 4 bases and J shed 2 bases, with 12 bases lying between them. The CDR3 bases are TGTGCCAGCAGCCCCGCGGGAAGGAACTATGGCTACACCTTC. Protein sequence: CASSPAGRNYGYTF. Filled out from reference TRBV9 and TRBJ1-2, the complete variable domain reads DSGVTQTPKHLITATGQRVTLRCSPRSGDLSVYWYQQSLDQGLQFLIQYYNGEERAKGNILERFSAQQFPDLHSELNLSSLELGDSALYFCASSPAGRNYGYTFGSGTRLTVV.

The chain couples TRBV9 to TRBJ2-7, with D possibly being TRBD2 (5 bases). Trimming removed 3 bases at V and 3 bases at J, with 19 bases between. Germline CDR1 and CDR2: SGDLS and YYNGEE. The CDR3 extends over 16 amino acids. The DNA of the CDR3 is TGTGCCAGCAGCGCCCACGGAGGACCAGCCGACTACGAGCAGTACTTC. This codes for CASSAHGGPADYEQYF.

As to this clonotype: A far larger clone is one base from this, pointing to a likely read error. The chain combines TRBV5-1 with TRBJ1-1; weak D call: TRBD1 (6 bases). Germline V gives CDR1 SGHRS, CDR2 YFSETQ. CDR3 length equals 13 residues. CDR3 loop: CSSSLGGGTEAFF. Here the CDR3 DNA reads TGCTCCAGCAGCTTGGGAGGGGGCACTGAAGCTTTCTTT.

This chain links TRBV20-1 with TRBJ1-1; maybe TRBD1 (5 bases). The V end was cut by 6 bases, the J end by 5 bases, with 16 bases between. This CDR3 comprises 13 residues. Germline-derived CDR1 and CDR2 are DFQATT and SNEGSKA (reference sequence). In DNA, the CDR3 is TGCAGTGCCCCTCGACGGGGCGGAACTGAAGCTTTCTTT. Translating gives CSAPRRGGTEAFF.

The chain links TRBV12-3 or TRBV12-4 to TRBJ2-1; 10 positions match TRBD2. CDR3 length: 15 residues. The V segment lost 5 bases and the J segment 7 bases; nucleotides outside the gene matches: 8. The CDR3 protein is CASSPQTGLANEQFF. The DNA of the CDR3 is TGTGCCAGCAGTCCACAAACGGGACTAGCGAATGAGCAGTTCTTC.

This clonotype showed up just a few times. The chain employs TRBV10-3 and TRBJ2-3; no firm D call. From germline, CDR1 is ENHRY and CDR2 SYGVKD. V lost 6 bases, J lost 1 base, and 20 bases lay in between. The CDR3 is 17 amino acids. The CDR3 DNA reads as TGTGCCATCAGGAGGCACCGTCTCGGGCCTCGCACAGATACGCAGTATTTT. Translated, it gives CAIRRHRLGPRTDTQYF.

The gene calls are TRBV23-1 and TRBJ1-5; no reliable D call. TRBV23-1 is annotated as an ORF whose role is uncertain. Between the trimmed V and J ends, which lost 3 bases and 5 bases, there was a span of 14 bases. The CDR3 sequence is 15 residues long. The CDR3 DNA is TGCGCCAGCAGTCACAGTCAACCGGGCCATCAGCCCCAGCATTTT. Protein: CASSHSQPGHQPQHF.

In this sample, this clonotype turned up a few times. The J gene is TRBJ2-7, the V gene TRBV12-3 or TRBV12-4; the D gene is possibly TRBD1 (6 bases). V lost 6 bases, J lost 0 bases, and 9 bases lay in between. The CDR3 consists of 13 residues. CDR3 region: CASSQGISYEQYF. The CDR3 DNA follows: TGTGCCAGCAGCCAGGGGATCTCCTACGAGCAGTACTTC.

V usage is TRBV4-2 and J usage is TRBJ1-1, with 9 positions matching TRBD1. Germline values: CDR1 LGHNA, CDR2 YNFKEQ. This CDR3 has 15 amino acids. With 4 bases clipped from V and 1 base from J, the junction kept 4 bases outside the gene matches. The CDR3 sequence: CASSPPGQGNTEAFF. In nucleotides, the CDR3 is TGTGCCAGCAGCCCTCCGGGACAGGGGAACACTGAAGCTTTCTTT.

This clonotype was counted a few times. The chain combines TRBV7-2 with TRBJ1-5; 7 bases fit TRBD1. V shed 0 bases and J 6 bases; nucleotides not matched to a gene: 8. CDR1 is SGHTA and CDR2 is FQGNSA in the germline V gene. This CDR3 contains 16 residues. The CDR3 here is CASSLATGINGQPQHF. In DNA, the CDR3 is TGTGCCAGCAGCTTAGCGACAGGGATAAATGGTCAGCCCCAGCATTTT.

The chain joins TRBV7-9 to TRBJ2-3; 11 positions agree with TRBD1. Germline-derived CDR1 and CDR2 are SEHNR and FQNEAQ (reference sequence). CDR3 length equals 16 residues. The J segment lost 2 bases and the V segment lost 5 bases, leaving 6 bases of the junction unmatched. CDR3 nucleotides: TGTGCCAGCAGCGACCGGGACAGGGGGGACACAGATACGCAGTATTTT. It translates to CASSDRDRGDTDTQYF.

This chain's CDR3 is CASRPQGRNTIYF. CDR3 in DNA: TGTGCCAGCAGGCCCCAGGGGCGAAACACCATATATTTT. The chain links TRBV28 to TRBJ1-3; weak D call: TRBD1 (6 bases). The CDR3 contains 13 residues. CDR1 is MDHEN and CDR2 is SYDVKM in the germline V gene. V was clipped by 6 bases and J by 5 bases, with 11 bases between them.

This chain connects TRBV6-6 to TRBJ2-7; TRBD1 matches 9 bases. J was trimmed by 4 bases and V by 11 bases; bases with no gene match: 12. Germline CDR1 reads MNHNY; CDR2 reads SVGAGI (reference sequence). This CDR3 has 14 amino acids. CDR3 sequence reads: CASGGLGQGYEQYF. The CDR3 region has the DNA TGTGCCTCCGGTGGTTTGGGACAGGGTTACGAGCAGTACTTC.

V and J are TRBV14 and TRBJ2-7; TRBD1 agrees at 8 bases. Losses at the gene ends were 1 base for V and 2 bases for J; bases not matched to a gene: 7. CDR3 size: 16 residues. Germline V lookup: CDR1 SGHDN, CDR2 FVKESK. The CDR3 region has the DNA TGTGCCAGCAGCCAAGTCGGCGGACAGGGAACCTACGAGCAGTACTTC. The encoded protein is CASSQVGGQGTYEQYF.